These 2 T cell receptor beta chains originate from one sample sequenced in a study of blood T cell repertoires in COVID-19 (dated by TCRdb to about 2020). Receptor amplification or capture employed the immunoSEQ multiplex PCR assay. As stored in TCRdb, this immuneACCESS dataset retains in-frame rearrangements with V and J assigned. A fraction of the clones does not appear; measured against another copy, unresolved V genes explain less than half of the discrepancy, and the remainder lacks a known reason. The sample profile shows fewer than 45,000 clones; roughly 90% of them were found once. Over 5% of the sample comes from the top ten. The sample consisted of peripheral blood. The source is a human donor in a cohort sampled during active COVID-19.

The chain joins TRBV28 to TRBJ2-7; 7 positions agree with TRBD1. With 2 bases clipped from V and 4 bases from J, the junction kept 2 bases outside the gene matches. Germline V CDR1 and CDR2: MDHEN, SYDVKM. CDR3 length: 13 residues. The CDR3 sequence is CASSLGTDYEQYF. The DNA of the CDR3 is TGTGCCAGCAGTTTAGGGACAGATTACGAGCAGTACTTC.

The J gene is TRBJ2-1, the V gene TRBV4-1; D not certain. Trimming removed 1 base at V and 4 bases at J, with 5 bases between. The CDR3 is 13 amino acids. Germline CDR1 reads MGHRA; CDR2 reads YSYEKL. The CDR3 loop reads CASSQVFYNEQFF. The DNA of the CDR3 is TGCGCCAGCAGCCAAGTATTTTACAATGAGCAGTTCTTC.